This T cell receptor (beta chain) was documented in a study of blood T cell repertoires in COVID-19. Here immunoSEQ multiplex PCR was the method, and the copy in TCRdb shows in-frame clones only, minus some. Of around 200,000 clones in the sample, less than 90% were seen once. Germline V gene data show CDR1 as SGHNT and CDR2 as YYREEE (reference sequence). The length of the CDR3 is 15 residues. Trimming shortened V by 4 bases and J by 2 bases, and 15 bases separated the two germline ends. The genes are TRBV5-4 and TRBJ1-2, with D possibly matching TRBD1 (5 bases). This TCR was sampled from a man aged 35 to 55 with active or convalescent COVID-19. The sample was peripheral blood. CDR3 DNA: TGTGCCAGCAGCCTCCCTAAGCAGGGAAACTATGGCTACACCTTC. Protein: CASSLPKQGNYGYTF.